Listed below are T cell receptor beta chains from one sample, sequenced in a study of tumor-infiltrating lymphocytes in primary liver carcinoma. MiXCR, applied by TCRdb to the multiplex PCR reads, yields one record per CDR3 protein. The sample has 310,000 or so distinct CDR3 sequences; approximately 64% are singletons. Sequences were obtained from peripheral blood. The origin of the receptors is a man aged 35 to 55 with primary liver carcinoma and hepatitis B virus infection. Each CDR3 is given with its conserved first and last residue. Each record gives: D gene, clone size, V gene, J gene, CDR3 DNA, CDR3 protein. The D gene is left open where the match is weak. Rows give clone size only sometimes, using once, few, many, or a class for an expanded clone.

>.|.|TRBV10-3|TRBJ1-1
TGTGCCATCAGAGACCTCGACAGGACGAACTCTGAAGCTTTCTTT
CAIRDLDRTNSEAFF
>TRBD1|few|TRBV5-5|TRBJ1-5
TGTGCCAGCAGCACGGGGACAGGGGGATATAGCAATCAGCCCCAGCATTTT
CASSTGTGGYSNQPQHF
>TRBD2|few|TRBV5-1|TRBJ2-5
TGCGCCAGCAGCACACTAGCGGAGGAAGAGACCCAGTACTTC
CASSTLAEEETQYF
>.|many|TRBV29-1|TRBJ2-3
TGCAGCACCCGGGCCGGCCCAGATACGCAGTATTTT
CSTRAGPDTQYF
>.|.|TRBV5-4|TRBJ2-7
TGTGCCAGCAGCCCCGACCTCTCATCCAGCGAGCAGTACTTC
CASSPDLSSSEQYF
>.|.|TRBV11-2|TRBJ2-7
TGTCCCAGCAGCTTAGTCGGGTACGAGCAGTACTTC
CPSSLVGYEQYF
>TRBD1|many|TRBV5-4|TRBJ2-4
TGTGCCAGCAGCTTGGAGTTTGACAGGGGAAACATTCAGTACTTC
CASSLEFDRGNIQYF
>.|.|TRBV10-3|TRBJ1-6
TGTGCCATCAGTGGGACAGTTGGGGAGTCACCCCTCCACTTT
CAISGTVGESPLHF
>.|.|TRBV11-2|TRBJ2-5
TGTGCTAGCATCTTAGGCGCAGCGGAGACCCAGTACTTC
CASILGAAETQYF
>TRBD1|many|TRBV29-1|TRBJ2-5
TGCAGCGTCGGACAGGGCCAAGAGACCCAGTACTTC
CSVGQGQETQYF
>.|few|TRBV12-3/TRBV12-4|TRBJ2-5
TGTGCCAGCACCCCAGACGGACAAGGGACCCAGTACTTC
CASTPDGQGTQYF
>TRBD2|.|TRBV6-6|TRBJ2-5
TGTGTCAGCAGCTATCTTAGGACTAGCGAGCAAGAGACCCGGTACTTC
CVSSYLRTSEQETRYF
>.|.|TRBV11-2|TRBJ2-1
TGTGCCAACAGCTTACTTCCTAGCGCGAGTAACAATGAGCAGTTTTTC
CANSLLPSASNNEQFF
>.|.|TRBV28|TRBJ1-2
TGTGCCAGCAGCGGAGGGGGAAGTAACTATGGCCACACCTTC
CASSGGGSNYGHTF
>.|.|TRBV6-6|TRBJ1-3
TGTGCCAGCATCGGGCAGGGAAACACCATATATTTT
CASIGQGNTIYF
>.|.|TRBV29-1|TRBJ2-7
TGCAGCGCGTTACAGGAGGACTTCGAGCAGTACTTT
CSALQEDFEQYF
>TRBD2|.|TRBV5-8|TRBJ2-5
TGTGCCAGCAGCTTGGCGAGTTGGACTAGCAGCAAAGAGACCCAGTACTTC
CASSLASWTSSKETQYF
>.|.|TRBV29-1|TRBJ2-1
TGCAGCGTTGAGGATCCCCGGGCGCAGTTCTTC
CSVEDPRAQFF
>TRBD1|.|TRBV6-1|TRBJ2-7
TGTGCCAGCAATCCACGACAGGGCATTCCCTACGAGCAGTACTTC
CASNPRQGIPYEQYF